Below, one T cell receptor (beta chain) is given with its context. What it recognizes is unknown. Germline V gene sequence: CDR1 SQVTM, CDR2 ANQGSEA. The CDR3 is made up of 13 amino acids. Trimming cost V 5 bases and J 0 bases, with 10 bases left between them. The sample belongs to a study of response to subunit inactivated influenza vaccine. General study points: The authors suggested that every seasonal influenza vaccination recruits few new T cells.

TCRdb processed the RT-PCR reads anew with MiXCR; each CDR3 protein has one entry. The sample has approximately 290,000 distinct CDR3 sequences; approximately 20% are singletons. This clonotype was sampled from a man aged 50-75 years who received an inactivated influenza vaccine. The sequencing used PBMCs from blood, collected approximately 20 months after vaccination. The chain has TRBV29-1 and TRBJ1-1; D is ambiguous. For the CDR3, the DNA is TGCAGCGTTACCCGGGCTATGAACACTGAAGCTTTCTTT. Its translation: CSVTRAMNTEAFF.